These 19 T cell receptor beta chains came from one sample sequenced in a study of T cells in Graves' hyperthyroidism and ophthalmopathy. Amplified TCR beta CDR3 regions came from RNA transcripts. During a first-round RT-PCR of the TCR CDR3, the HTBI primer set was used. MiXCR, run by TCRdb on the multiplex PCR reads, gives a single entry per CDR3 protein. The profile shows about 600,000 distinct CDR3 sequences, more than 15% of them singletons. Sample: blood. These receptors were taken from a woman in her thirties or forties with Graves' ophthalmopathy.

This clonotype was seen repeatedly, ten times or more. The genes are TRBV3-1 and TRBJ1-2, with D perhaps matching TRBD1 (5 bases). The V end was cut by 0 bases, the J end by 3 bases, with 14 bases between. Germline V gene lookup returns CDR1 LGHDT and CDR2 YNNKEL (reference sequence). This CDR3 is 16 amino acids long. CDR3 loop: CASSQDPLRRDYGYTF. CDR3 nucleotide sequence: TGTGCCAGCAGCCAAGATCCCCTCCGCAGGGACTATGGCTACACCTTC. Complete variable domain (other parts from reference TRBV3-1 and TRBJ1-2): DTAVSQTPKYLVTQMGNDKSIKCEQNLGHDTMYWYKQDSKKFLKIMFSYNNKELIINETVPNRFSPKSPDKAHLNLHINSLELGDSAVYFCASSQDPLRRDYGYTFGSGTRLTVV.

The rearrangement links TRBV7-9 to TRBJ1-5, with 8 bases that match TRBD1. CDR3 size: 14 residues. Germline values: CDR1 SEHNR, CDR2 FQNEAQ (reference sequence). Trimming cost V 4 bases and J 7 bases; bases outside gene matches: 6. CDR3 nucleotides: TGTGCCAGCAGCTCACAGGGGGGCAGCCAGCCCCAGCATTTT. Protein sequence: CASSSQGGSQPQHF. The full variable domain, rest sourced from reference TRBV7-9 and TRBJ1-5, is DTGVSQNPRHKITKRGQNVTFRCDPISEHNRLYWYRQTLGQGPEFLTYFQNEAQLEKSRLLSDRFSAERPKGSFSTLEIQRTEQGDSAMYLCASSSQGGSQPQHFGDGTRLSIL.

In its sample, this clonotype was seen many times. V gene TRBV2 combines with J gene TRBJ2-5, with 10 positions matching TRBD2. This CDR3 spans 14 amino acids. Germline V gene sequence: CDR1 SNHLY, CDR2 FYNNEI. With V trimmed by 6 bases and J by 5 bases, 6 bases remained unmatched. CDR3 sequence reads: CASRGTSVKETQYF. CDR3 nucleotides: TGTGCCAGCAGGGGGACTAGCGTTAAGGAGACCCAGTACTTC. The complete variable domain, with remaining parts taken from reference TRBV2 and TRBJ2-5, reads EPEVTQTPSHQVTQMGQEVILRCVPISNHLYFYWYRQILGQKVEFLVSFYNNEISEKSEIFDDQFSVERPDGSNFTLKIRSTKLEDSAMYFCASRGTSVKETQYFGPGTRLLVL.

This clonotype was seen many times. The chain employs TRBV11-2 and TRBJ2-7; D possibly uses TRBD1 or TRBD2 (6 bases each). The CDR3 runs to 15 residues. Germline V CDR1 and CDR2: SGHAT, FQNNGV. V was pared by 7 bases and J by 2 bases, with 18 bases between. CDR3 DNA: TGTGCCAGCACCCACATCGACAGGACTACCTACGAGCAGTACTTC. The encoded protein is CASTHIDRTTYEQYF.

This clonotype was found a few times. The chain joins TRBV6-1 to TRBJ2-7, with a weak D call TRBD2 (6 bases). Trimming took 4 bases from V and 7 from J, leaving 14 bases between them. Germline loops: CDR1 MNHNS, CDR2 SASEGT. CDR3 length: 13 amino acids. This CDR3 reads CASSATSLREQYF. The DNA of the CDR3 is TGTGCCAGCAGTGCGACTAGTTTAAGGGAGCAGTACTTC.

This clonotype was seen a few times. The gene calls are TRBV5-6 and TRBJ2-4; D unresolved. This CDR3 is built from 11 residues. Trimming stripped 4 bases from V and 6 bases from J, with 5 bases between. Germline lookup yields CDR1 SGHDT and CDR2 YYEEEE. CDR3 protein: CASSLLNIQYF. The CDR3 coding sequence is TGTGCCAGCAGCCTGCTAAACATTCAGTACTTC.

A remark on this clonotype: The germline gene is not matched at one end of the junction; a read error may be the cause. CDR3 in amino acids: CASSSGSGLNEQFF. The CDR3 DNA reads TGTGCTAGCAGCTCGGGTAGCGGGTTGAATGAGCAGTTCTTC. This chain links TRBV7-7 with TRBJ2-1, with 7 nucleotides matching TRBD2. The CDR3 covers 14 residues. Germline V CDR1 and CDR2: SSHAT, FNYEAQ (reference sequence).

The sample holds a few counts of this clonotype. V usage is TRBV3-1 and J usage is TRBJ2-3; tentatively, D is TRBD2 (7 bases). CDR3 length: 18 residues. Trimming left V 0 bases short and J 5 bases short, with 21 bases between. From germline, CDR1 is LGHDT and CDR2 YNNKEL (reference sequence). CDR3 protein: CASSQERGRRGGKDTQYF. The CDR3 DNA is TGTGCCAGCAGCCAAGAAAGGGGCCGGAGGGGGGGGAAAGATACGCAGTATTTT.

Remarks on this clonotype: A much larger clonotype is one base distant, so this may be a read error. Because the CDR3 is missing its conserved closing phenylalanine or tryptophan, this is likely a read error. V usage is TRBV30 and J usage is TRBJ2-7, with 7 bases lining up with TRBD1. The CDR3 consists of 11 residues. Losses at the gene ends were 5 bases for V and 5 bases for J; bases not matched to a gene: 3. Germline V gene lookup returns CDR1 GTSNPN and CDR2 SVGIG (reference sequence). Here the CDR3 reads CAWEQGDEQYS. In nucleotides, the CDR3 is TGTGCCTGGGAGCAGGGGGACGAGCAGTACTCC.

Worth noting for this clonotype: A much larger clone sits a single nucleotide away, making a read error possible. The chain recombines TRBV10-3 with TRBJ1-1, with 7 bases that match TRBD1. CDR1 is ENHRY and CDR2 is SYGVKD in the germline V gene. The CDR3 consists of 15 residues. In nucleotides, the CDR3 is TGTGCCGCCAAGGGACAGTCGAACGCGAACACTGGAGCTTTCTTT. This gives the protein CAAKGQSNANTGAFF.

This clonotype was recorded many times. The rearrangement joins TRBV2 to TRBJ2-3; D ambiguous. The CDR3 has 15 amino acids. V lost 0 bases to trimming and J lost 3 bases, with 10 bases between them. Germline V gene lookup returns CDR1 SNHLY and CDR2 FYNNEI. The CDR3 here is CASSEALLPTDTQYF. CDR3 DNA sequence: TGTGCCAGCAGTGAAGCGCTTCTCCCAACAGATACGCAGTATTTT. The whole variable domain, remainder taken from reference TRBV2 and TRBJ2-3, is EPEVTQTPSHQVTQMGQEVILRCVPISNHLYFYWYRQILGQKVEFLVSFYNNEISEKSEIFDDQFSVERPDGSNFTLKIRSTKLEDSAMYFCASSEALLPTDTQYFGPGTRLTVL.

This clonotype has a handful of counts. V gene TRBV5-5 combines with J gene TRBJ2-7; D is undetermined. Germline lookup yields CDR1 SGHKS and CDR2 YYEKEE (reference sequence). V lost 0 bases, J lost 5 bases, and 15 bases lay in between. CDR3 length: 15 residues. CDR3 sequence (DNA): TGTGCCAGCAGCTTGGGCAGCCCGTTTGGCAACGAGCAGTACTTC. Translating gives CASSLGSPFGNEQYF.

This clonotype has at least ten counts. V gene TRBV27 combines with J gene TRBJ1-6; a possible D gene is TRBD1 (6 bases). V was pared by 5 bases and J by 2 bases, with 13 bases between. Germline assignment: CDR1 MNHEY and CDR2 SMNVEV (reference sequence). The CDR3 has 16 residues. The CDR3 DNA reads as TGTGCCAGCAGTCTCCTACAGGGTGCCTATAATTCACCCCTCCACTTT. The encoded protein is CASSLLQGAYNSPLHF.

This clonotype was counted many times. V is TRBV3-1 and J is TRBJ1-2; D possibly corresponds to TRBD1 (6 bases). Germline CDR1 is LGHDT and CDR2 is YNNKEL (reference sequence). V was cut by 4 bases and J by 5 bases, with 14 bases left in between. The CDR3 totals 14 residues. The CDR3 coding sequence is TGTGCCAGCAGCCCGCGGGACATAGCATATGGCTACACCTTC. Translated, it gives CASSPRDIAYGYTF.

The CDR3 here is CASSPVGGRGSYNEQFF. CDR3 coding DNA: TGTGCCAGCAGCCCCGTGGGCGGGAGGGGCTCCTACAATGAGCAGTTCTTC. This chain joins TRBV7-9 and TRBJ2-1, with TRBD2 identical over 9 bases. Germline CDR1 is SEHNR and CDR2 is FQNEAQ (reference sequence). Trimming removed 5 bases from V and 0 bases from J; junction bases left unmatched: 8. CDR3 length equals 17 residues. The full variable domain, rest sourced from reference TRBV7-9 and TRBJ2-1, is DTGVSQNPRHKITKRGQNVTFRCDPISEHNRLYWYRQTLGQGPEFLTYFQNEAQLEKSRLLSDRFSAERPKGSFSTLEIQRTEQGDSAMYLCASSPVGGRGSYNEQFFGPGTRLTVL.

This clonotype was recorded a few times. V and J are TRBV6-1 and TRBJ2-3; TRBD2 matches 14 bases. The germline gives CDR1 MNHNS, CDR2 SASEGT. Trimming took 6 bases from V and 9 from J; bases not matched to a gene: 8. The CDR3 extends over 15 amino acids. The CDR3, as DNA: TGTGCCAGCAGCTCGACGGGACTAGCGGGGGAGACGCAGTATTTT. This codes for CASSSTGLAGETQYF.

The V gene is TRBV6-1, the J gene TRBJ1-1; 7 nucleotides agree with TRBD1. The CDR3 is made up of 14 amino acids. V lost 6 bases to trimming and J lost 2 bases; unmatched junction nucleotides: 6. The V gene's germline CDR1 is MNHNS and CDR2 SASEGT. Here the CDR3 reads CASRSQGINTEAFF. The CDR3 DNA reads TGTGCCAGCAGATCACAGGGGATAAACACTGAAGCTTTCTTT.

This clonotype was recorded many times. The CDR3 loop is CAWSVDAPQGEKLFF. CDR3 sequence (DNA): TGTGCCTGGAGTGTAGACGCGCCACAAGGGGAAAAACTGTTTTTT. The chain has TRBV30 and TRBJ1-4, with D unclear. The CDR3 extends over 15 amino acids. The V end lost 0 bases, the J end lost 8 bases, and 16 bases lay between the germline ends. Germline CDR1 reads GTSNPN; CDR2 reads SVGIG (reference sequence). The whole variable domain, filled in from reference TRBV30 and TRBJ1-4, reads SQTIHQWPATLVQPVGSPLSLECTVEGTSNPNLYWYRQAAGRGLQLLFYSVGIGQISSEVPQNLSASRPQDRQFILSSKKLLLSDSGFYLCAWSVDAPQGEKLFFGSGTQLSVL.

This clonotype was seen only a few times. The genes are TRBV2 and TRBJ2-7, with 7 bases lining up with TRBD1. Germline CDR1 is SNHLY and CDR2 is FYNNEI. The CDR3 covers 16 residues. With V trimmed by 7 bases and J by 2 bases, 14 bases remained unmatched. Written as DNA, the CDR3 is TGTGCCAGCACCCTATTAAGACAGGGAGCCACCTACGAGCAGTACTTC. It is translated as CASTLLRQGATYEQYF.